This T cell receptor (beta chain) comes out of a study of Ad26.COV2.S vaccination and SARS-CoV-2 variants. Whole-study findings and limits: Greater spike-specific TCR breadth was seen in vaccine recipients than in placebo recipients.

To note about this clone: Antigen: not known.

Stated treatment: roughly 18 received Ad26.COV2.S at low or high dose, single or two shots; about five received placebo; per-sample allocation not given. Collection of samples fell on day 63 after the first vaccine or placebo injection. Its platform was an Ad26 vector, and its expressed antigen was Wuhan-strain SARS-CoV-2 spike. Assay: immunoSEQ multiplex PCR; the TCRdb copy retains only in-frame clones and omits some. The sample shows about 350,000 clones, about 88% of them seen only once. In germline, CDR1 is SGHDN, CDR2 FVKESK. This CDR3 region has 15 residues. With 5 bases removed from V and 8 bases from J, the gap between germline ends came to 16 bases.

The input for sequencing was peripheral blood, taken in a trial of Ad26.COV2.S vaccine versus placebo. The rearrangement links TRBV14 to TRBJ1-6; maybe TRBD1 (5 bases). The sequence was obtained from a person between 18 and 59 years old who received the Ad26.COV2.S COVID-19 vaccine or a placebo. CDR3 nucleotides: TGTGCCAGCAGCTTGATCCAGGGAGCCCATTCACCCCTCCACTTT. As protein: CASSLIQGAHSPLHF.